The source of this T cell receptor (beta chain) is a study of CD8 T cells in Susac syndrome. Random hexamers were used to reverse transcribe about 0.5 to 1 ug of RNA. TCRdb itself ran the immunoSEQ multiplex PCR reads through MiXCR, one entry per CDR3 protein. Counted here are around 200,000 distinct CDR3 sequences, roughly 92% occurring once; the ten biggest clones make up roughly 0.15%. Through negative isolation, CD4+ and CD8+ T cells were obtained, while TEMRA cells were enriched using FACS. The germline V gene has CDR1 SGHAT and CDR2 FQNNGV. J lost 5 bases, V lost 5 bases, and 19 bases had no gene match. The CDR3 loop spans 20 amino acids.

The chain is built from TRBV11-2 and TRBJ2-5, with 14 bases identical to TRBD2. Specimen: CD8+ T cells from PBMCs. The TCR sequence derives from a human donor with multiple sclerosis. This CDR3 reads CASSQPGLAGDYPKRETQYF. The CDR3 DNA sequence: TGTGCCAGCAGCCAGCCGGGACTAGCGGGAGATTATCCGAAACGGGAGACCCAGTACTTC. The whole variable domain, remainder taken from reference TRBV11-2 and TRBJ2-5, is EAGVAQSPRYKIIEKRQSVAFWCNPISGHATLYWYQQILGQGPKLLIQFQNNGVVDDSQLPKDRFSAERLKGVDSTLKIQPAKLEDSAVYLCASSQPGLAGDYPKRETQYFGPGTRLLVL.